This record looks at one T cell receptor beta chain sequence and its context. This entry belongs to a study of blood T cell repertoires in COVID-19. The CDR3 totals 13 residues. V shed 1 base, J shed 5 bases, and the junction held 0 bases outside the gene matches. Germline loops: CDR1 KGHSH, CDR2 LQKENI. Data came from immunoSEQ multiplex PCR; TCRdb stores just in-frame clones and leaves some out. The sample has fewer than 120,000 clones, roughly 85% seen once. The source of this sequence is a human donor in a cohort sampled during active COVID-19. This chain uses TRBV18 with TRBJ2-3; 7 bases line up with TRBD2. Material: peripheral blood. DNA for the CDR3: TGTGCCAGCTCACCACGGGGGGGAGATACGCAGTATTTT. It yields the protein CASSPRGGDTQYF.